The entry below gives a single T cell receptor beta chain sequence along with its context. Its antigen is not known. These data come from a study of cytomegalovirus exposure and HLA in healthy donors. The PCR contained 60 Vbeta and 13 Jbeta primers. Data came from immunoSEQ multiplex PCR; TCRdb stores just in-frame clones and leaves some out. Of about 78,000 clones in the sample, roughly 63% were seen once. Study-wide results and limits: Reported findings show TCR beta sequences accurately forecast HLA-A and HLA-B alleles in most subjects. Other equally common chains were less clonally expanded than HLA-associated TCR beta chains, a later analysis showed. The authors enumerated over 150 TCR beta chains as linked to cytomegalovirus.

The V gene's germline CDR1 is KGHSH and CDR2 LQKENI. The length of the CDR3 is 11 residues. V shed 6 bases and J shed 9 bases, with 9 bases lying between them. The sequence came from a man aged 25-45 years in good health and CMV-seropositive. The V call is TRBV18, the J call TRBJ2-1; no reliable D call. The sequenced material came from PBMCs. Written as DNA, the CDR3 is TGTGCCAGCTCCCGAGATGGTGAGCAGTTCTTC. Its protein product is CASSRDGEQFF.